The rows below give T cell receptor beta chains drawn from one sample of a study of blood T cell repertoires in COVID-19. Method: immunoSEQ multiplex PCR; TCRdb's copy keeps in-frame clones and lacks some. The data hold some 200,000 clones, with more than 65% observed a single time. Sample: peripheral blood. All receptors derive from a human donor in a cohort sampled during active COVID-19. Both conserved end residues are part of each CDR3. D genes are given only for firm matches. The size of a clone is reported for some rows only, either as once, few or many, or as a class for expanded clones.

d_gene,j_gene,v_gene,abundance,CDR3nt,CDR3aa
.,TRBJ1-2,TRBV6-5,.,TGTGCCAGCAGCTTGACACTCATCTATGGCTACACCTTC,CASSLTLIYGYTF
.,TRBJ2-7,TRBV9,.,TGTGCCAGCAGCCTCCAGACAGGTCTCTCCTACGAGCAGTACTTC,CASSLQTGLSYEQYF
TRBD2,TRBJ2-1,TRBV6-6,.,TGTGCCAGCAGTCGTACCCGGGAGCCCAGAGCGGGAGGATTACGAGGCAATGAGCAGTTCTTC,CASSRTREPRAGGLRGNEQFF
.,TRBJ2-2,TRBV19,.,TGTGCCAGTAGTATTAGCACCGGGGAGCTGTTTTTT,CASSISTGELFF
.,TRBJ1-6,TRBV6-6,.,TGTGCCAGCAGTTACTCGAACGCAGGTTATTCACCCCTCCACTTT,CASSYSNAGYSPLHF
TRBD2,TRBJ2-3,TRBV28,.,TGTGCCAGCAGTTTATGGGGGGGTAGCGGGAGAGATACGCAGTATTTT,CASSLWGGSGRDTQYF
TRBD2,TRBJ2-3,TRBV5-8,.,TGTGCCAGCAGCTTAAGACTAGCGGGAGGGCCGGTGGGCACAGATACGCAGTATTTT,CASSLRLAGGPVGTDTQYF
TRBD2,TRBJ2-7,TRBV3-1/TRBV3-2,.,TGTGCCAGCAGCCCCGGACTAGCGGGGACCTACGAGCAGTACTTC,CASSPGLAGTYEQYF
TRBD2,TRBJ2-7,TRBV4-1,.,TGCGCCAGCAGCCAAGGGCCCCAGCGGGGGGGCTACGAGCAGTACTTC,CASSQGPQRGGYEQYF
.,TRBJ2-7,TRBV10-3,.,TGTGCCATCAGTGTCGGAGGGAGCTCCTACGAGCAGTACTTC,CAISVGGSSYEQYF
TRBD2,TRBJ2-3,TRBV3-1/TRBV3-2,.,TGTGCCAGCAGCCGAAGGGAGACTAGCGGGAGGGCCAGGGATACGCAGTATTTT,CASSRRETSGRARDTQYF
.,TRBJ2-7,TRBV29-1,once,TGCAGCGTTTTTCTCGACAGCTCCTACGAGCAGTACTTC,CSVFLDSSYEQYF
.,TRBJ2-3,TRBV7-8,.,TGTGCCAGCAGCTTAAGTAATGCGATAGGCACAGATACGCAGTATTTT,CASSLSNAIGTDTQYF
.,TRBJ1-6,TRBV2,.,TGTGCCAGCAGTGAAGCGCGTGACAGATCACCCCTCCACTTT,CASSEARDRSPLHF
TRBD1,TRBJ1-1,TRBV28,once,TGTGCCAGCAGTACGTCCGGGACAGGGAACACTGAAGCTTTCTTT,CASSTSGTGNTEAFF
.,TRBJ2-7,TRBV15,once,TGTGCCACCAGCAGAGACCGTGTAAGCGCGCAGTACTTC,CATSRDRVSAQYF
TRBD2,TRBJ2-1,TRBV5-1,.,TGCGCCAGCAGCTTGACTAGCGGCCCCTCCTACAATGAGCAGTTCTTC,CASSLTSGPSYNEQFF
.,TRBJ1-5,TRBV30,.,TGTGCCTGGAGTCAATCCGGACAGTATAACCAGCCCCAGCATTTT,CAWSQSGQYNQPQHF
.,TRBJ2-5,TRBV7-9,.,TGTGCCAGCACGGAACAGGGTGGCGGGGAGACCCAGTACTTC,CASTEQGGGETQYF
.,TRBJ1-4,TRBV13,.,TGTGCCAGCAGCCAAGGGGGGGGAGGAGATGAAAAACTGTTTTTT,CASSQGGGGDEKLFF
.,TRBJ1-5,TRBV28,.,TGTGCCAGCAGTCCCGGACAGCGCCATAGCAATCAGCCCCAGCATTTT,CASSPGQRHSNQPQHF
TRBD2,TRBJ2-1,TRBV7-9,.,TGTGCCAGCAGCTTACTAGCGGGAGTCAGGGATGAGCAGTTCTTC,CASSLLAGVRDEQFF
TRBD1,TRBJ1-4,TRBV19,.,TGTGCCAGTAGTCCTCGACAGGGGGTTAATGAAAAACTGTTTTTT,CASSPRQGVNEKLFF
.,TRBJ2-6,TRBV5-1,.,TGCGCCAGCAGCTTGGGGTCACGGGTCCGCTCTGGGGCCAACGTCCTGACTTTC,CASSLGSRVRSGANVLTF
TRBD1,TRBJ1-4,TRBV25-1,.,TGTGCCAGCAGTCGACAGGGGGAAGCTGAAAAACTGTTTTTT,CASSRQGEAEKLFF
TRBD2,TRBJ2-7,TRBV28,.,TGTGCCAGCACGACCGGACTAGCGAACGAGCAGTACTTC,CASTTGLANEQYF
.,TRBJ2-2,TRBV10-3,once,TGTGCCATCAGTGCTGCTGGGGAGTCCGGGGAGCTGTTTTTT,CAISAAGESGELFF
.,TRBJ1-4,TRBV28,.,TGTGCCAGCAGTCCTAACCCCGAACTGAAGGAAAAACTGTTTTTT,CASSPNPELKEKLFF
.,TRBJ2-7,TRBV7-6,.,TGTGCCAGCAGCTTACACTCTAGCTACGAGCAGTACTTC,CASSLHSSYEQYF
.,TRBJ2-1,TRBV2,.,TGTGCCAGCAGTGAAGGGATTAGCAGTTACAATGAGCAGTTCTTC,CASSEGISSYNEQFF
.,TRBJ2-1,TRBV7-9,.,TGTGCCAGCAGAAGGGGTCTGACATATGAGCAGTTCTTC,CASRRGLTYEQFF
TRBD1,TRBJ2-3,TRBV6-6,.,TGTGCCAGCAGTTACGACAGGGGGTACATCGATACGCAGTATTTT,CASSYDRGYIDTQYF
TRBD1,TRBJ2-1,TRBV9,.,TGTGCCAGCAGCTACGACAGGGGGCTCACCTACAATGAGCAGTTCTTC,CASSYDRGLTYNEQFF
TRBD1,TRBJ1-3,TRBV19,.,TGTGCCAGTAGTACCCCGACAGGGATCTCTGGAAACACCATATATTTT,CASSTPTGISGNTIYF
.,TRBJ2-3,TRBV2,.,TGTGCCAGCAGCACCATCCAGGGCGGTACGCAGTATTTT,CASSTIQGGTQYF
.,TRBJ2-2,TRBV2,.,TGTGCCAGCAGTCTAACTATATCCGGGGAGCTGTTTTTT,CASSLTISGELFF
.,TRBJ2-4,TRBV5-1,.,TGCGCCAGCAGCCCGTCCGTCCTGAGCAAAAACATTCAGTACTTC,CASSPSVLSKNIQYF
.,TRBJ2-1,TRBV19,.,TGTGCCAGTAACCCCGGGAGCTCCTACAATGAGCAGTTCTTC,CASNPGSSYNEQFF
.,TRBJ1-4,TRBV6-5,once,TGTGCCAGCAGTTCTCTTACAGGGAACGAAAAACTGTTTTTT,CASSSLTGNEKLFF
.,TRBJ2-7,TRBV5-6,once,TGTGCCAGCAGCAATGACACACACTCCTACGAGCAGTACTTC,CASSNDTHSYEQYF
TRBD1,TRBJ2-3,TRBV11-3,.,TGTGCCAGCAGCCCCGGACAGGGGGGCACAGATACGCAGTATTTT,CASSPGQGGTDTQYF